This T cell receptor beta chain was sequenced during a study of T cells in Graves' hyperthyroidism and ophthalmopathy (dated by TCRdb to about 2019). Study-level background: Peripheral blood samples were taken at initial diagnosis, before any treatment was given. Prospective prediction of ophthalmopathy was tested in an independent validation cohort of approximately 19 hyperthyroidism patients and 15 to 17 patients who later progressed to ophthalmopathy. To identify distinguishing TCR V-J signatures, a discovery cohort of some 100 patients was used, comprising some 43 with Graves' ophthalmopathy and approximately 58 with stable Graves' hyperthyroidism. The 95 to 100 discovery patients were randomly divided into training and test sets at a 7:3 ratio. In addition, the study compared T-cell repertoires in thyroid tissue and in blood from several Graves' hyperthyroidism patients. After sampling, hyperthyroidism patients received methimazole starting at 30 mg daily, and ophthalmopathy patients received high-dose intravenous methylprednisolone. According to the paper, TCR Vbeta CDR3 sequencing was carried out on 135 peripheral blood samples, which came from fewer than 50 ophthalmopathy, 80 or so hyperthyroidism and roughly 17 progressor patients.

Moderately to severely active disease, a Clinical Activity Score of at least 3, a NOSPECS grade of at least 4, and a duration under 3 months were present in ophthalmopathy patients. Patients with uncontrolled infections, other autoimmune diseases, pregnancy or lactation were excluded. Diagnoses relied on clinical symptoms, serum thyroxine and TRAb, thyroid ultrasound and orbital computed tomography. Ficoll-Paque density gradient centrifugation was used to isolate PBMCs from around 9.1 ml of fresh peripheral blood. Trizol reagent was used to extract total RNA, and RNA quality was then checked on an Agilent 2100 Bioanalyzer. Amplification of TCR beta CDR3 regions was carried out from RNA transcripts. For the first round of RT-PCR on the TCR CDR3, the HTBI primer set was used together with the Qiagen OneStep RT-PCR kit. The libraries were constructed in a second round of multiplex PCR and then size-selected and purified. Paired-end sequencing of the libraries was performed with 100 bp reads on an Illumina HiSeq2000. Per the authors' processing: SOAPnuke was used to process the raw data, with reads discarded if the reads contained adapters or uncalled bases, had a mean Phred below 15, or lacked an exact constant-primer or identifier match. COPE v1.2.5 was used to merge high-quality paired reads, and clonotypes were defined as unique nucleotide sequences. MiTCR v1.1 was used to align clonotypes to the IMGT TRBV, TRBD and TRBJ reference segments. The analysis was restricted to V-J combinations with a frequency above 0.0001, which together covered roughly 99% of the repertoires. The TCS score was defined as the ratio of F50 (clonal expansion) to E x V (chaos), calculated using BLOSUM62-based TCRdist between CDR3 peptides within each V-J. Welch's t-statistics and random forest reduced just over 500 V-J features to 13, which were used in a naive Bayes classifier (R e1071). TCRdb's own reprocessing of the public reads used fastp at Q25 and MiXCR and kept productive beta chains. Under each unique CDR3 protein, matching rows form one entry showing the most common genes and DNA. What appears here as the V and J calls and clone size reflects TCRdb's work, not the paper's. The sample table lists a few hundred thousand distinct CDR3 sequences, 18% of them with a count of one. The ten largest clonotypes hold roughly two fifths of the sample.

This clonotype was recorded a few times. Its antigen is unknown. Base qualities are not at hand, and no much larger clone is one base apart. The germline V gene encodes CDR1 SGHTA and CDR2 FQGNSA. The CDR3 goes from the cysteine to the phenylalanine over 14 residues. Left in the record is the CDR3 DNA by itself, 42 bases read in frame from the first base. V lost 4 bases and J lost 3 bases; the stretch between them is 9 bases long. Study-level results and caveats: Sample size was not statistically predetermined, and investigators were not blinded to group allocation. Blood samples also contained most of the expanded thyroid clonotypes (frequency above 0.001), which suggests that blood repertoires may reflect thyroid immune responses. In validation, the model predicted progression to ophthalmopathy with 60% to 71% sensitivity and roughly 72% specificity, a median of 6.5 months before onset. A 13 V-J signature model separated ophthalmopathy from stable hyperthyroidism, with approximately 87% sensitivity and 81.08% specificity in cross-validation and 80%/75% in testing.

This sequence uses TRBV7-2 and TRBJ2-2; TRBD2 is a weak D gene call, 7 bases matching. This clonotype was sampled from a man aged 18-30 years with Graves' ophthalmopathy. Material: blood. The CDR3 amino acid sequence is: CASSWGGYTGELFF. The DNA sequence is TGTGCCAGCAGCTGGGGGGGCTACACCGGGGAGCTGTTTTTT.